These T cell receptor beta chains were read from a single sample in a study of shared clonotypes between healthy human individuals. Assay: immunoSEQ multiplex PCR; the TCRdb copy retains only in-frame clones and omits some. The sample includes roughly 2.5 million clones, 85% to 95% of them seen just once. The sequenced material came from naive CD4+ T cells sorted from blood. The receptors originated from a man in his late teens or twenties in good health. Both conserved end residues are part of each CDR3. The order of the fields is D gene, V gene, J gene, clone size, CDR3 protein, CDR3 DNA. A D gene is named only where the DNA matches it firmly. Clone size is given for some rows only: seen once, a few or many times, or a class if the clone is expanded.

-	TRBV5-8	TRBJ1-4	-	CASSAGRITVATNEKLFF	TGTGCCAGCAGCGCCGGACGGATTACTGTTGCAACTAATGAAAAACTGTTTTTT
TRBD1	TRBV2	TRBJ1-1	-	CAGGQYDTEAFF	TGTGCCGGGGGACAGTATGACACTGAAGCTTTCTTT
-	TRBV7-2	TRBJ2-3	-	CASSLVNRAADTQYF	TGTGCCAGCAGCTTAGTCAACAGGGCAGCGGATACGCAGTATTTT
TRBD1	TRBV13	TRBJ2-4	-	CASSLEGGQGASLAKNIQYF	TGTGCCAGCAGCTTAGAGGGCGGACAGGGGGCGAGCTTAGCCAAAAACATTCAGTACTTC
TRBD2	TRBV27	TRBJ2-5	-	CASSLLAGSGTQYF	TGTGCCAGCAGTCTTCTAGCGGGGAGCGGGACCCAGTACTTC
-	TRBV7-2	TRBJ1-2	-	CASSLEQGSYYGYTF	TGTGCCAGCAGCTTAGAGCAGGGTTCGTACTATGGCTACACCTTC
-	TRBV13	TRBJ1-6	-	CASTLRGNSPLHF	TGTGCCAGCACCCTCCGGGGTAATTCACCCCTCCACTTT
-	TRBV28	TRBJ2-2	-	CASRQNTGELFF	TGTGCCAGCAGACAAAACACCGGGGAGCTGTTTTTT
TRBD1	TRBV6-5	TRBJ1-6	-	CASRGQGDSSPLHF	TGTGCCAGCAGGGGACAGGGGGACAGTTCACCCCTCCACTTT
-	TRBV16	TRBJ1-5	-	CASSSQNSNQPQHF	TGTGCCAGCAGCTCCCAGAATAGCAATCAGCCCCAGCATTTT
TRBD1	TRBV5-5	TRBJ1-2	once	CASHRGDNYGYTF	TGTGCCAGCCACAGGGGAGATAACTATGGCTACACCTTC
TRBD2	TRBV18	TRBJ2-1	once	CASSPSSGGNEQFF	TGTGCCAGCTCACCGTCTAGCGGGGGGAATGAGCAGTTCTTC
-	TRBV9	TRBJ1-2	-	CASSPIVGVFNYGYTF	TGTGCCAGCAGCCCAATCGTCGGGGTTTTTAACTATGGCTACACCTTC
-	TRBV7-8	TRBJ2-7	-	CASSLLARDEQYF	TGTGCCAGCAGCTTACTTGCCAGGGACGAGCAGTACTTC
-	TRBV10-3	TRBJ1-5	few	CAIRGVNQPQHF	TGTGCCATCAGGGGGGTCAATCAGCCCCAGCATTTT
TRBD2	TRBV7-6	TRBJ2-7	-	CASSRASGGAILSEQYF	TGTGCCAGCAGCCGGGCCAGCGGGGGGGCCATCCTCAGCGAGCAGTACTTC
TRBD1	TRBV5-1	TRBJ1-1	-	CASSLESGGRTEAFF	TGCGCCAGCAGCTTGGAGTCAGGGGGTCGCACTGAAGCTTTCTTT
-	TRBV7-2	TRBJ2-3	-	CASSKRLVGTDTQYF	TGTGCCAGCAGCAAAAGACTAGTCGGTACAGATACGCAGTATTTT
-	TRBV4-1	TRBJ1-5	-	CASSQDDRSTQPQHF	TGCGCCAGCAGCCAAGATGACCGTTCAACCCAGCCCCAGCATTTT
-	TRBV11-3	TRBJ1-1	few	CASSPGTPNTEAFF	TGTGCCAGCAGCCCAGGGACACCGAACACTGAAGCTTTCTTT
TRBD1	TRBV5-1	TRBJ1-2	-	CASSLGQGFRYGYTF	TGCGCCAGCAGCTTAGGACAGGGGTTCCGATATGGCTACACCTTC
-	TRBV5-1	TRBJ2-4	-	CASSFTGLQGVDIQYF	TGCGCCAGCAGCTTCACCGGACTCCAGGGTGTCGACATTCAGTACTTC